This T cell receptor (beta chain) was identified during a study of prognosis after radiotherapy for stage I lung cancer. The overall study: SBRT was given in 3 to 5 fractions at a biologically effective dose of at least 100 Gy as radiotherapy.

The CDR3 loop spans 12 amino acids. The germline gives CDR1 SGHRS, CDR2 YFSETQ. Trimming pared 5 bases from V and 8 bases from J, leaving 11 bases between. Genomic DNA yielded TCR beta CDR3, amplified by two-round multiplex PCR. TRBV and TRBJ genes each had their own specific primers in first-round PCR. Each CDR3 protein is one row after TCRdb ran MiXCR on the multiplex PCR reads. The sample holds roughly 13,000 distinct CDR3 sequences, roughly 25% seen once. This clonotype was picked up many times. The receptor comes from a donor aged 50 or older with non-small cell lung cancer. This chain uses TRBV5-1 with TRBJ2-1; no reliable D call. The sample was PBMCs, taken before or after stereotactic body radiation therapy (not recorded which). The CDR3 loop is CASSSIADEQFF. Written as DNA, the CDR3 is TGCGCCAGCAGTTCGATCGCGGATGAGCAGTTCTTC.